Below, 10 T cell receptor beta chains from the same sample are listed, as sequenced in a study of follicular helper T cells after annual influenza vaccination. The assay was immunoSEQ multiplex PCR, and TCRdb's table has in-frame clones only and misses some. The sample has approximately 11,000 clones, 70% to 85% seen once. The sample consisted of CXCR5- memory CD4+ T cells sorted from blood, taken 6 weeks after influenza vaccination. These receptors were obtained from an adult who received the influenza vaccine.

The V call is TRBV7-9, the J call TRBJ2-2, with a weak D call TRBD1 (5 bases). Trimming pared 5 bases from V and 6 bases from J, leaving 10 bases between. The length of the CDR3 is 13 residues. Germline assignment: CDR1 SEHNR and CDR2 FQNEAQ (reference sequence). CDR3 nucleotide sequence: TGTGCCAGCAGCCCGCAGGGTCCCGGGGAGCTGTTTTTT. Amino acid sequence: CASSPQGPGELFF.

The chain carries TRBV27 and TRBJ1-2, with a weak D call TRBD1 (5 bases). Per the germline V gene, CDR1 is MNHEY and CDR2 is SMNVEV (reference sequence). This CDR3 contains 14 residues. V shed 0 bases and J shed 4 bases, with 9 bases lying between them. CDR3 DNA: TGTGCCAGCAGTTTATCGGACGGGGCCTATGGCTACACCTTC. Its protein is CASSLSDGAYGYTF.

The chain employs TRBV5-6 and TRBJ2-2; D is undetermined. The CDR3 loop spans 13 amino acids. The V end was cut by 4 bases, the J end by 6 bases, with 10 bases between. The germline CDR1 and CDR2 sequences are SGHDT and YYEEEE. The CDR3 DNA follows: TGTGCCAGCAGCGGTCACGTGGCCGGGGAGCTGTTTTTT. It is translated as CASSGHVAGELFF.

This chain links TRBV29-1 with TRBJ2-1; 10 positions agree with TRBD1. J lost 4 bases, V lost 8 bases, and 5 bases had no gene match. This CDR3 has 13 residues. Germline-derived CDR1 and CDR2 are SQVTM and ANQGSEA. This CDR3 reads CSIPGQGYNEQFF. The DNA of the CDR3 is TGCAGCATACCGGGACAGGGGTACAATGAGCAGTTCTTC.

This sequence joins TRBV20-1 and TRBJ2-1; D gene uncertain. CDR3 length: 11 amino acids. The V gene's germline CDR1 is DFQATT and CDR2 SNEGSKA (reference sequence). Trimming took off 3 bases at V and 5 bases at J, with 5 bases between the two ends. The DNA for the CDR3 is TGCAGTGCTAGTAGCAACAATGAGCAGTTCTTC. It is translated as CSASSNNEQFF.

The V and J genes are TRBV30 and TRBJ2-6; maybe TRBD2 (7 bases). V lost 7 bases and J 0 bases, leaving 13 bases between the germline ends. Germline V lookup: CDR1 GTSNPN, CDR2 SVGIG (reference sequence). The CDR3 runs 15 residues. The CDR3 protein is CASRGGPSGANVLTF. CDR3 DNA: TGTGCCTCAAGGGGGGGACCCTCTGGGGCCAACGTCCTGACTTTC.

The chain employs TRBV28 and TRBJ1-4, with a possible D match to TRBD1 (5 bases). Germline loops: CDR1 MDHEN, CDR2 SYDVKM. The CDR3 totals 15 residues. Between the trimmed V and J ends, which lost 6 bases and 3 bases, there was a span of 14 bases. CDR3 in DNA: TGTGCCAGCAGGGGACGGGTACAGGCTAATGAAAAACTGTTTTTT. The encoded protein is CASRGRVQANEKLFF.

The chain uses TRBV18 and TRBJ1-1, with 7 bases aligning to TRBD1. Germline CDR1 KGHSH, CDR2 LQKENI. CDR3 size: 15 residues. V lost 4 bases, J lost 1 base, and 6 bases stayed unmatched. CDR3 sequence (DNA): TGTGCCAGCTCACGTGGCGGGACAGCGAACACTGAAGCTTTCTTT. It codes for CASSRGGTANTEAFF.

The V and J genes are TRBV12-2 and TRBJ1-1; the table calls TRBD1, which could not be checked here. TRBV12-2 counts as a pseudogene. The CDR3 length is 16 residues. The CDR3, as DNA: TGTGCAAGTCGCTTAGGTAGTGTGACAGGGGGGACTGAAGCTTTCTTT. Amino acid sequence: CASRLGSVTGGTEAFF.

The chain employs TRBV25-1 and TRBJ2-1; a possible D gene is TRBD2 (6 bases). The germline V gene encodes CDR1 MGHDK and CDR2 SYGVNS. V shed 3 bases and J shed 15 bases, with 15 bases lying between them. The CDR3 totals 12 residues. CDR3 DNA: TGTGCCAGCAGTGACCGACTCGGGCGGGGGTTCTTC. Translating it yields CASSDRLGRGFF.